Presented here are 30 T cell receptor beta chains from one specimen sequenced in a study of identical twins. From the 5' RACE reads, TCRdb called clonotypes with MiXCR, one entry per CDR3 protein. The table shows approximately 630,000 distinct CDR3 sequences, with roughly 7.2% occurring only once. The sample also formed part of further work on yellow fever vaccine responses in identical twins.

The sample taken for sequencing was PBMCs. The receptors were gathered from a woman between 18 and 29 years old in good health.

This clonotype has more than one count but fewer than ten. This chain connects TRBV10-3 to TRBJ1-3, with a weak D call TRBD1 (6 bases). The CDR3 spans 13 residues. Trimming pared 8 bases from V and 3 bases from J, leaving 11 bases between. CDR1 is ENHRY, CDR2 SYGVKD, per germline. CDR3 coding DNA: TGTGCCATCGCCGACAGGAGTGGAAACACCATATATTTT. It translates to CAIADRSGNTIYF.

The chain is built from TRBV5-1 and TRBJ2-2, with 8 bases lining up with TRBD1. Germline lookup yields CDR1 SGHRS and CDR2 YFSETQ. CDR3 length: 16 residues. V trimming: 1 base; J trimming: 4 bases; junction bases outside the gene matches: 6. The CDR3 loop is CASSLFDTGGTGELFF. DNA of the CDR3: TGCGCCAGCAGCTTGTTTGACACAGGGGGCACCGGGGAGCTGTTTTTT.

This clonotype was recorded at least ten times. The rearrangement joins TRBV28 to TRBJ2-4; 11 positions match TRBD2. The CDR3 spans 16 residues. CDR1 MDHEN and CDR2 SYDVKM come from the germline V gene. Trimming removed 5 bases from V and 5 bases from J; junction bases left unmatched: 8. This CDR3 reads CASSPLPGLAENIQYF. The CDR3 DNA reads as TGTGCCAGCAGTCCACTCCCGGGACTAGCGGAAAACATTCAGTACTTC.

The J gene is TRBJ2-5, the V gene TRBV7-9; no firm D call. The CDR3 has 11 amino acids. Germline CDR1 is SEHNR and CDR2 is FQNEAQ (reference sequence). V gave up 0 bases and J gave up 9 bases, with 5 bases separating them. The CDR3 protein is CASSLAGSQYF. The CDR3 nucleotides are TGTGCCAGCAGCTTAGCAGGGTCCCAGTACTTC.

This clonotype showed up many times. The V and J genes are TRBV15 and TRBJ1-2; no clear D. Trimming stripped 3 bases from V and 3 bases from J, with 14 bases between. Germline V lookup: CDR1 LNHNV, CDR2 YYDKDF (reference sequence). The CDR3 loop spans 15 amino acids. The CDR3 DNA reads as TGTGCCACCAGCAGGTCCGGGCCCGGCGACTATGGCTACACCTTC. Protein sequence: CATSRSGPGDYGYTF.

The chain joins TRBV10-2 to TRBJ1-5; D call uncertain. This CDR3 has 15 amino acids. The V gene's germline CDR1 is WSHSY and CDR2 SAAADI. V shed 0 bases and J shed 6 bases, with 12 bases lying between them. CDR3 region: CASSESGGSAQPQHF. The CDR3 nucleotides read TGCGCCAGCAGTGAGTCGGGCGGGTCCGCTCAGCCCCAGCATTTT.

This clonotype has at least ten counts. V usage is TRBV11-1 and J usage is TRBJ2-1; a possible D gene is TRBD2 (6 bases). Germline V CDR1 and CDR2: SGHAT, FQDESV (reference sequence). V was clipped by 1 base and J by 5 bases, with 12 bases between them. The CDR3 has 15 residues. CDR3 bases: TGTGCCAGCAGCTTAGTTCTAGCGCGAGACAATGAGCAGTTCTTC. This gives the protein CASSLVLARDNEQFF.

In its sample, this clonotype was seen a few times. The V call is TRBV6-8, the J call TRBJ1-4, with D tentatively TRBD1 (6 bases). There are 15 residues in the CDR3. Trimming removed 7 bases at V and 7 bases at J, with 19 bases between. CDR1 and CDR2 from the germline V gene are MNHGY and SAAAGT. The chain's CDR3 is CASTNKGELVEKLFF. The CDR3 DNA follows: TGTGCCAGCACCAATAAGGGGGAGTTGGTTGAAAAACTGTTTTTT.

There are a few counts of this clonotype. The J gene is TRBJ2-7, the V gene TRBV3-1; D is possibly TRBD1 or TRBD2 (5 bases each). Germline loops: CDR1 LGHDT, CDR2 YNNKEL (reference sequence). This CDR3 comprises 13 residues. V was trimmed by 6 bases and J by 5 bases, leaving 14 bases between them. For the CDR3, the DNA is TGTGCCAGCAGTCACTCGGGGCTCCACGAGCAGTACGTC. Translated, it gives CASSHSGLHEQYV.

The table lists this clonotype with a few counts. The chain recombines TRBV12-3 or TRBV12-4 with TRBJ2-1; D is unclear. The CDR3 consists of 16 residues. V was clipped by 6 bases and J by 5 bases, with 20 bases between them. CDR3 in amino acids: CASSPRLSQGHNEQFF. The CDR3 DNA sequence: TGTGCCAGCAGCCCCCGGTTAAGTCAAGGCCACAATGAGCAGTTCTTC.

The chain links TRBV12-3 or TRBV12-4 to TRBJ1-1; D is undetermined. V lost 3 bases and J 10 bases, leaving 12 bases between the germline ends. The CDR3 contains 12 residues. DNA for the CDR3: TGTGCCAGCAGTTTGTATGATCTTGGAGCTTTCTTT. It codes for CASSLYDLGAFF.

This clonotype has ten or more counts. The chain is built from TRBV3-1 and TRBJ2-1; D not resolved. There are 17 residues in the CDR3. Trimming left V 2 bases short and J 9 bases short, with 23 bases between. CDR1 LGHDT and CDR2 YNNKEL come from the germline V gene (reference sequence). The DNA of the CDR3 is TGTGCCAGCAGCCAATTCGATACCATAGTCCCGGCGTTTGAGCAGTTCTTC. Its protein product is CASSQFDTIVPAFEQFF.

This clonotype was recorded at least ten times. V and J are TRBV7-9 and TRBJ2-5; D unclear. With 4 bases removed from V and 4 bases from J, the gap between germline ends came to 10 bases. Looked up from germline, CDR1 is SEHNR and CDR2 is FQNEAQ (reference sequence). This CDR3 is 13 amino acids long. The CDR3, as DNA: TGTGCCAGCAGCTCCCCGACGGTAGAGACCCAGTACTTC. It is translated as CASSSPTVETQYF.

This clonotype was seen only a few times. The chain employs TRBV27 and TRBJ2-1; 12 bases agree with TRBD2. Per the germline V gene, CDR1 is MNHEY and CDR2 is SMNVEV (reference sequence). This CDR3 is built from 18 residues. Trimming cost V 3 bases and J 0 bases; bases outside gene matches: 6. CDR3 sequence reads: CASSLVASGGASYNEQFF. CDR3 bases: TGTGCCAGCAGTTTGGTGGCTAGCGGGGGGGCCTCCTACAATGAGCAGTTCTTC.

The rearrangement links TRBV10-3 to TRBJ2-7; TRBD1 agrees at 9 bases. Per the germline V gene, CDR1 is ENHRY and CDR2 is SYGVKD. The junction had 5 bases not matched to a gene; V was cut back by 6 bases and J by 2 bases. This CDR3 comprises 14 residues. Here the CDR3 reads CAIRSGTGPYEQYF. CDR3 coding DNA: TGTGCCATCAGGTCCGGGACAGGGCCCTACGAGCAGTACTTC.

This clonotype showed up many times. Its ends do not fully match the called genes, so a read error is possible. The J gene is TRBJ2-7, the V gene TRBV3-1, with 7 bases fitting TRBD2. This CDR3 contains 15 residues. The germline V gene encodes CDR1 LGHDT and CDR2 YNNKEL (reference sequence). The CDR3 DNA reads TGTGCCAGCAGCCAAGCCAGCGGGACTTCCTCCGAGCAGTACTTC. It is translated as CASSQASGTSSEQYF.

This clonotype was seen more than once but under ten times. V is TRBV20-1 and J is TRBJ1-6; no firm D call. V lost 1 base and J 3 bases, leaving 10 bases between the germline ends. Germline V gives CDR1 DFQATT, CDR2 SNEGSKA (reference sequence). The CDR3 sequence is 15 residues long. The CDR3 DNA reads TGCAGTGCTAGAGGGATAGGCAGCTATAATTCACCCCTCCACTTT. This codes for CSARGIGSYNSPLHF.

The chain uses TRBV20-1 and TRBJ2-1; TRBD2 agrees at 7 bases. In germline, CDR1 is DFQATT, CDR2 SNEGSKA (reference sequence). The CDR3 is made up of 15 amino acids. J gave up 3 bases and V 2 bases, and 7 bases lay outside the gene matches. The CDR3: CSARPSGIFYNEQFF. CDR3 bases: TGCAGTGCTAGACCAAGCGGGATATTCTACAATGAGCAGTTCTTC.

This chain joins TRBV6-2 or TRBV6-3 and TRBJ2-1, with a weak D call TRBD1 (5 bases). The V end was cut by 7 bases, the J end by 0 bases, with 16 bases between. Looked up from germline, CDR1 is MNHEY and CDR2 is SVGEGT. There are 16 residues in the CDR3. The CDR3 region has the DNA TGTGCCAGCACCCCCAGGGTCGCGAGCTCCTACAATGAGCAGTTCTTC. Translation: CASTPRVASSYNEQFF.

This clonotype was detected only a few times. V is TRBV18 and J is TRBJ1-1, with a possible D match to TRBD1 (5 bases). Between the trimmed V and J ends, which lost 5 bases and 0 bases, there was a span of 13 bases. The CDR3 covers 15 residues. CDR1 is KGHSH, CDR2 LQKENI, per germline. The CDR3 reads CASSIQDTLNTEAFF. For the CDR3, the DNA is TGTGCCAGCTCAATTCAGGACACCCTGAACACTGAAGCTTTCTTT.

In nucleotides, the CDR3 is TGTGCCAGCAGCCAACGCGGACGGATACTTTACAATGAGCAGTTCTTC. Translated, it gives CASSQRGRILYNEQFF. V is TRBV14 and J is TRBJ2-1, with D unresolved. Germline CDR1 SGHDN, CDR2 FVKESK. CDR3 length: 16 amino acids. The germline V and J ends were trimmed by 2 bases and 4 bases, with 15 bases remaining between them.

This clonotype was observed a few times. The V and J genes are TRBV3-1 and TRBJ2-7; D is unresolved. Trimming shortened V by 1 base and J by 5 bases, and 12 bases separated the two germline ends. There are 14 residues in the CDR3. CDR1 LGHDT and CDR2 YNNKEL come from the germline V gene (reference sequence). CDR3 nucleotide sequence: TGTGCCAGCAGCCAAGCGGGTGGCAGCAACGAGCAGTACGTC. Translating gives CASSQAGGSNEQYV.

This clonotype was seen many times. V and J are TRBV12-3 or TRBV12-4 and TRBJ1-1, with 7 bases aligning to TRBD1. The CDR3 length is 13 residues. The V segment lost 3 bases and the J segment 5 bases; nucleotides outside the gene matches: 3. CDR3 in amino acids: CASSFSTGTEAFF. In nucleotides, the CDR3 is TGTGCCAGCAGTTTCTCGACAGGGACTGAAGCTTTCTTT.

This clonotype was counted at least ten times. J is TRBJ2-4 and V is TRBV12-3 or TRBV12-4, with TRBD2 matching 11 bases. This CDR3 is built from 15 residues. V gave up 10 bases and J gave up 9 bases; unmatched junction bases: 14. The CDR3 is CATGYTSGRAVIQYF. In DNA form, the CDR3 reads TGTGCCACCGGTTATACTAGCGGGAGAGCGGTCATTCAGTACTTC.

This clonotype was recorded a few times. The V call is TRBV15, the J call TRBJ2-5; 9 bases are a match to TRBD2. Unmatched junction bases numbered 9, after V lost 4 bases and J lost 3 bases. The CDR3 has 16 amino acids. From germline, CDR1 is LNHNV and CDR2 YYDKDF (reference sequence). The CDR3 DNA reads as TGTGCCACCAGCACCCGCACCGGGACTAGCAAAGAGACCCAGTACTTC. The encoded protein is CATSTRTGTSKETQYF.

This clonotype has ten or more counts. V and J are TRBV6-1 and TRBJ1-3, with D possibly being TRBD1 (6 bases). V shed 5 bases and J shed 0 bases, with 14 bases lying between them. The germline V gene has CDR1 MNHNS and CDR2 SASEGT. This CDR3 is 16 amino acids long. The CDR3 protein is CASSPRQAFSGNTIYF. In DNA form, the CDR3 reads TGTGCCAGCAGTCCCAGACAGGCATTCTCTGGAAACACCATATATTTT.

CDR3 bases: TGTGCCAGCAGCCCCGAACCGCACTACGAGCAGTACTTC. Encoded protein: CASSPEPHYEQYF. The chain couples TRBV9 to TRBJ2-7; D ambiguous. Germline CDR1 and CDR2: SGDLS and YYNGEE. The CDR3 spans 13 residues. Trimming left V 4 bases short and J 3 bases short, with 11 bases between.

This clonotype was recorded a few times. V is TRBV15 and J is TRBJ2-3; tentative D call: TRBD1 (6 bases). The CDR3 spans 15 residues. Germline CDR1 is LNHNV and CDR2 is YYDKDF (reference sequence). Trimming removed 6 bases at V and 2 bases at J, with 15 bases between. The CDR3: CATRSSAGATDTQYF. The CDR3 nucleotides are TGTGCCACCAGAAGTAGCGCAGGGGCCACAGATACGCAGTATTTT.

This clonotype occurred a few times. The CDR3 DNA is TGCAGTGCTAGAGCGGGGACCTCCGTCTTGCCGGAGCAGTTCTTC. This codes for CSARAGTSVLPEQFF. This chain connects TRBV20-1 to TRBJ2-1; the D gene could be TRBD1 or TRBD2 (5 bases each). V lost 1 base, J lost 10 bases, and 20 bases lay in between. There are 15 residues in the CDR3. Per germline, CDR1 DFQATT and CDR2 SNEGSKA (reference sequence).

This clonotype was detected only a few times. The chain recombines TRBV6-4 with TRBJ2-3, with 8 bases aligning to TRBD2. V was clipped by 4 bases and J by 5 bases; unmatched bases: 14. From germline, CDR1 is MRHNA and CDR2 SNTAGT. The CDR3 contains 17 residues. The CDR3 loop is CASSVPDSSGKKDTQYF. CDR3 DNA sequence: TGTGCCAGCAGTGTCCCAGACAGTAGCGGGAAAAAAGATACGCAGTATTTT.